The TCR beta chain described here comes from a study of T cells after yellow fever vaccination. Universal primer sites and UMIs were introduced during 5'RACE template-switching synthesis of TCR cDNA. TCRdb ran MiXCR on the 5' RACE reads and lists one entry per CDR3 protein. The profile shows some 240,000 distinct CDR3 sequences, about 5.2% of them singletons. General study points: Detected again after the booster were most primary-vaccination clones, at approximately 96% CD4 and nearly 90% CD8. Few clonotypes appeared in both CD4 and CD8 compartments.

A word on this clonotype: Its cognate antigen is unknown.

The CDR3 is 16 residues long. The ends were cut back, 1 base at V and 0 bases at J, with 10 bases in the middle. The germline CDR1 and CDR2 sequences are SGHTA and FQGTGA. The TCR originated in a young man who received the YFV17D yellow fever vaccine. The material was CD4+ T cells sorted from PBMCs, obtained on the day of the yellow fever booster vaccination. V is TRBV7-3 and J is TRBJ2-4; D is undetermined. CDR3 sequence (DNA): TGTGCCAGCAGCTTAAGGCTCAGAGTAGCCAAAAACATTCAGTACTTC. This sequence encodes CASSLRLRVAKNIQYF.